The 23 T cell receptor beta chains given below trace back to one sample, sequenced in a study of blood T cell repertoires in COVID-19. Profiling relied on immunoSEQ multiplex PCR, and the TCRdb table lists in-frame clones only, not all of them. The table lists 270,000 or so clones, 82% of them singletons. The sample comprised peripheral blood. These TCRs come from a woman under 30 with acute or convalescent COVID-19.

This rearrangement joins TRBV27 to TRBJ1-2; D not certain. Deletions cut 2 bases from V and 4 bases from J, with 11 bases between. Looked up from germline, CDR1 is MNHEY and CDR2 is SMNVEV (reference sequence). The CDR3 is made up of 14 amino acids. The CDR3: CASSLNRGGYGYTF. CDR3 nucleotides: TGTGCCAGCAGTTTAAATCGGGGTGGCTATGGCTACACCTTC.

This chain joins TRBV14 and TRBJ2-7; the match to TRBD1 covers 10 bases. This CDR3 has 15 residues. The V and J ends lost 4 bases and 5 bases, in that order; junction bases with no gene match: 8. Germline-derived CDR1 and CDR2 are SGHDN and FVKESK. The CDR3 DNA sequence: TGTGCCAGCAGCCCCTGGGACAGGGGAACCCACGAGCAGTACTTC. Its protein is CASSPWDRGTHEQYF.

The J gene is TRBJ1-3, the V gene TRBV28, with a weak D call TRBD1 (5 bases). Trimming took off 6 bases at V and 9 bases at J, with 18 bases between the two ends. In germline, CDR1 is MDHEN, CDR2 SYDVKM. The CDR3 is made up of 14 amino acids. CDR3 coding DNA: TGTGCCAGCAGCGGTTTCGGGGGAGGGAGCACCATATATTTT. Protein product: CASSGFGGGSTIYF.

V gene TRBV4-3 combines with J gene TRBJ1-4; D is ambiguous. The CDR3 runs to 12 residues. The germline CDR1 and CDR2 sequences are LGHNA and YSLEER. The germline V and J ends were trimmed by 3 bases and 4 bases, with 3 bases remaining between them. CDR3 protein: CASSHINEKLFF. CDR3 coding DNA: TGCGCCAGCAGCCACATTAATGAAAAACTGTTTTTT.

V gene TRBV18 combines with J gene TRBJ1-1; D is possibly TRBD1 (5 bases). CDR1 and CDR2 (germline): KGHSH, LQKENI. V lost 0 bases and J 1 base, leaving 15 bases between the germline ends. This CDR3 is 17 amino acids long. CDR3 loop: CASSPPLSAGPNTEAFF. The CDR3 coding sequence is TGTGCCAGCTCACCACCGCTGTCGGCAGGGCCGAACACTGAAGCTTTCTTT.

This clone showed up just a few times. The J gene is TRBJ2-1, the V gene TRBV18, with TRBD2 matching over 8 bases. The CDR3 totals 15 residues. V gave up 3 bases and J gave up 7 bases; unmatched junction bases: 8. Germline CDR1 KGHSH, CDR2 LQKENI. In DNA form, the CDR3 reads TGTGCCAGCTCACCTCCAAGCGGGAGTGGGAATGAGCAGTTCTTC. It yields the protein CASSPPSGSGNEQFF. The entire variable domain, with the rest obtained from reference TRBV18 and TRBJ2-1, is as follows: NAGVMQNPRHLVRRRGQEARLRCSPMKGHSHVYWYRQLPEEGLKFMVYLQKENIIDESGMPKERFSAEFPKEGPSILRIQQVVRGDSAAYFCASSPPSGSGNEQFFGPGTRLTVL.

This chain uses TRBV29-1 with TRBJ2-1; 8 bases align to TRBD1. The CDR3 has 16 residues. Germline values: CDR1 SQVTM, CDR2 ANQGSEA. Germline trimming cut 7 bases from V and 7 bases from J; bases unmatched to any gene: 18. The CDR3 coding sequence is TGCAGCGCCGAAGGTCTCGGACAGGGAGAGGATAATGAGCAGTTCTTC. Encoded protein: CSAEGLGQGEDNEQFF.

This rearrangement joins TRBV18 to TRBJ1-2; D possibly corresponds to TRBD1 (5 bases). V shed 6 bases and J shed 4 bases, with 12 bases lying between them. From germline, CDR1 is KGHSH and CDR2 LQKENI. The CDR3 has 13 residues. The CDR3 nucleotides read TGTGCCAGCTCCCCCGGGGGTGGCTATGGCTACACCTTC. As protein: CASSPGGGYGYTF.

The V and J genes are TRBV7-6 and TRBJ2-7, with 7 bases matching TRBD1. Germline V lookup: CDR1 SGHVS, CDR2 FNYEAQ. CDR3 length equals 12 residues. V gave up 8 bases and J gave up 4 bases; unmatched junction bases: 5. CDR3 sequence: CASVGDSYEQYF. The CDR3 DNA is TGTGCCAGCGTGGGGGACAGTTACGAGCAGTACTTC.

This rearrangement joins TRBV19 to TRBJ2-5; the D is unclear. Trimming took 3 bases from V and 5 from J, leaving 10 bases between them. Germline-derived CDR1 and CDR2 are LNHDA and SQIVND (reference sequence). CDR3 length equals 13 residues. The CDR3 reads CASSISPIETQYF. CDR3 nucleotide sequence: TGTGCCAGTAGTATCAGTCCAATCGAGACCCAGTACTTC.

The chain is built from TRBV6-5 and TRBJ2-1; D unclear. The CDR3 consists of 11 residues. The V gene's germline CDR1 is MNHEY and CDR2 SVGAGI. Trimming cost V 6 bases and J 9 bases, with 9 bases left between them. CDR3 coding DNA: TGTGCCAGCAGGGTACAGTTTGAGCAGTTCTTC. Translated: CASRVQFEQFF.

About this clone: The same CDR3 is also encoded by other DNA sequences in this sample. V and J are TRBV9 and TRBJ1-2; TRBD1 agrees at 8 bases. This CDR3 is 14 amino acids long. J gave up 2 bases and V 3 bases, and 3 bases lay outside the gene matches. Germline V gene sequence: CDR1 SGDLS, CDR2 YYNGEE. The CDR3: CASSAGQGNYGYTF. CDR3 coding DNA: TGTGCCAGCAGCGCCGGACAGGGAAACTATGGCTACACCTTC.

Here the CDR3 DNA reads TGTGCCAGCAGCTTGGACCCACAGGGGTCACAAGAGACCCAGTACTTC. It is translated as CASSLDPQGSQETQYF. V usage is TRBV5-5 and J usage is TRBJ2-5, with 7 positions matching TRBD1. CDR1 SGHKS and CDR2 YYEKEE come from the germline V gene (reference sequence). CDR3 length equals 16 residues. After removal of 0 bases from V and 2 bases from J, the junction contained 7 bases not matched to a gene. Filled out from reference TRBV5-5 and TRBJ2-5, the complete variable domain reads DAGVTQSPTHLIKTRGQQVTLRCSPISGHKSVSWYQQVLGQGPQFIFQYYEKEERGRGNFPDRFSARQFPNYSSELNVNALLLGDSALYLCASSLDPQGSQETQYFGPGTRLLVL.

V is TRBV5-8 and J is TRBJ2-1; 10 bases map to TRBD2. The junction had 16 bases not matched to a gene; V was cut back by 6 bases and J by 7 bases. Germline lookup yields CDR1 SGHTS and CDR2 YDEGEE. The CDR3 totals 17 residues. CDR3 nucleotides: TGTGCCAGCATTCCCCCTCCGGGACTAGCGATTGCTAATGAGCAGTTCTTC. It specifies CASIPPPGLAIANEQFF.

V gene TRBV3-1 (or the pseudogene TRBV3-2) combines with J gene TRBJ1-1; maybe TRBD1 (5 bases). V lost 6 bases and J 2 bases, leaving 16 bases between the germline ends. The length of the CDR3 is 15 residues. Germline assignment: CDR1 LGHDT and CDR2 YNNKEL (reference sequence). CDR3 amino acids: CASSLSFRVNTEAFF. The CDR3 nucleotides are TGTGCCAGCAGTCTTTCATTCAGGGTTAACACTGAAGCTTTCTTT.

The V and J genes are TRBV6-5 and TRBJ1-1; D remains unclear. Germline V gene data show CDR1 as MNHEY and CDR2 as SVGAGI. There are 15 residues in the CDR3. Trimming removed 7 bases at V and 5 bases at J, with 20 bases between. CDR3 loop: CASNRRAGFGTEAFF. The CDR3 DNA follows: TGTGCCAGCAATAGAAGAGCGGGTTTCGGGACTGAAGCTTTCTTT.

The chain has TRBV23-1 and TRBJ1-1; 7 nucleotides match TRBD1. TRBV23-1 is reported as an ORF; its role is uncertain. The CDR3 is 14 residues long. The V and J ends lost 4 bases and 3 bases, in that order; junction bases with no gene match: 5. The CDR3 region is CASSPPDRYTEAFF. The DNA for the CDR3 is TGCGCCAGCAGTCCCCCGGACAGGTACACTGAAGCTTTCTTT.

This clone appeared a few times. V gene TRBV7-2 combines with J gene TRBJ2-4, with D maybe TRBD2 (5 bases). CDR3 length equals 15 residues. With 2 bases removed from V and 0 bases from J, the gap between germline ends came to 8 bases. CDR1 is SGHTA and CDR2 is FQGNSA in the germline V gene. Written as DNA, the CDR3 is TGTGCCAGCAGCTTATACGGGGAAGCCAAAAACATTCAGTACTTC. Amino acid sequence: CASSLYGEAKNIQYF.

This chain uses TRBV19 with TRBJ2-7, with 9 bases fitting TRBD1. After removal of 5 bases from V and 4 bases from J, the junction contained 6 bases not matched to a gene. CDR1 and CDR2 (germline): LNHDA, SQIVND (reference sequence). This CDR3 spans 14 amino acids. CDR3 protein: CASSGRDRVYEQYF. The CDR3 DNA reads TGTGCCAGTAGTGGCCGGGACAGGGTGTACGAGCAGTACTTC.

J is TRBJ2-1 and V is TRBV7-2; TRBD2 agrees at 12 bases. With 4 bases clipped from V and 7 bases from J, the junction kept 2 bases outside the gene matches. CDR1 and CDR2 (germline): SGHTA, FQGNSA. The CDR3 length is 14 residues. The CDR3 nucleotides are TGTGCCAGCAGCTGGGGGACTAGCGGGAATGAGCAGTTCTTC. It translates to CASSWGTSGNEQFF.

The gene calls are TRBV3-1 (or the pseudogene TRBV3-2) and TRBJ2-7, with 9 bases matching TRBD2. The germline CDR1 and CDR2 sequences are LGHDT and YNNKEL (reference sequence). After removal of 4 bases from V and 2 bases from J, the junction contained 6 bases not matched to a gene. The CDR3 loop spans 15 amino acids. In DNA form, the CDR3 reads TGTGCCAGCAGCCCCCTAGCGGGAATCACCTACGAGCAGTACTTC. Translated: CASSPLAGITYEQYF.

This clone occurred a few times. This chain connects TRBV19 to TRBJ1-5, with D possibly being TRBD1 (5 bases). The CDR3 covers 14 residues. V lost 4 bases and J 7 bases, leaving 14 bases between the germline ends. CDR1 and CDR2 from the germline V gene are LNHDA and SQIVND (reference sequence). CDR3 protein: CASSNGAGYQPQHF. DNA of the CDR3: TGTGCCAGTAGTAATGGGGCAGGATACCAGCCCCAGCATTTT.

This clone has just a few counts. The chain carries TRBV20-1 and TRBJ1-1; D gene ambiguous. Germline CDR1 DFQATT, CDR2 SNEGSKA (reference sequence). V was clipped by 4 bases and J by 5 bases, with 8 bases between them. This CDR3 is built from 11 residues. In DNA, the CDR3 is TGCAGTGCTATCTCGGGGACTGAAGCTTTCTTT. Protein: CSAISGTEAFF.